The clone carrying this T cell receptor (beta chain) has just a few counts. There are 14 residues in the CDR3. Trimming cost V 2 bases and J 4 bases; bases outside gene matches: 3. Germline V gene data show CDR1 as MRHNA and CDR2 as SNTAGT. 60 Vbeta and 13 Jbeta primers were used in PCR. Produced via immunoSEQ multiplex PCR; TCRdb's table is partial and in-frame only. The profile shows roughly 150,000 clones, around four fifths of them singletons. This specimen belongs to a study of cytomegalovirus exposure and HLA in healthy donors. The sequenced sample consisted of PBMCs. The chain links TRBV6-4 to TRBJ1-1; 8 bases line up with TRBD1. The source of this sequence is a man aged 18 to 29 in good health and CMV-seropositive. CDR3 nucleotide sequence: TGTGCCAGCAGTGACACAGACAGGGGCACTGAAGCTTTCTTT. The encoded protein is CASSDTDRGTEAFF.